This T cell receptor (beta chain) was recovered during a study of post-analysis software for immune sequencing data. Across the study: Progressive-relapsing, secondary progressive and relapsing-remitting multiple sclerosis were among the disease courses included. Study-wide results and caveats: Significantly decreased normalized Chao1 diversity was recorded for multiple sclerosis patients relative to controls. When patients were compared with controls, 4 or 5 TRBV segments were more frequent, TRBV5-6, TRBV5-1 and TRBV20-1 among them. Same-batch preparations were strongly co-clustered by F measure.

Unique-molecular-identifier-tagged TCR beta cDNA libraries were used. When roughly 0.9 to 10 million T cells were used, they gave 500,000 or so cDNA molecules. TCRdb independently ran MiXCR on the PCR reads; one entry per CDR3 protein. The sample has hundreds of thousands of distinct CDR3 sequences; around 64% are singletons. Germline-derived CDR1 and CDR2 are SGHRS and YFSETQ. CDR3 length: 15 residues. Deletions cut 0 bases from V and 4 bases from J, with 13 bases between. This clonotype has a handful of counts. Its antigen is as yet unknown. The chain is built from TRBV5-1 and TRBJ1-2, with D possibly TRBD1 on 6 matching bases. The source of this sequence is a girl aged 2 to 9 with multiple sclerosis. Sequenced: blood. CDR3 region: CASSLGIGQSYGYTF. The CDR3 DNA is TGCGCCAGCAGCTTGGGGATCGGACAGTCCTATGGCTACACCTTC.